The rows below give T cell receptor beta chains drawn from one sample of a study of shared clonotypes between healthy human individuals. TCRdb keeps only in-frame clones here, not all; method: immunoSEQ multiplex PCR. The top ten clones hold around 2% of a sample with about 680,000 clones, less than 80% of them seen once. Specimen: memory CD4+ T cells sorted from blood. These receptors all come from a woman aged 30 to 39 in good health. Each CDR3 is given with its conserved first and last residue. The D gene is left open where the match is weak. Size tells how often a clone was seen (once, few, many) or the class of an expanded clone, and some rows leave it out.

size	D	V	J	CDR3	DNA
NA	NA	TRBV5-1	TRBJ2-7	CASSPRGDPGSYEQYF	TGCGCCAGCAGTCCGAGGGGGGACCCTGGCTCCTACGAGCAGTACTTC
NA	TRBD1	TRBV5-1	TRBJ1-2	CASSTTGQANYGYTF	TGCGCCAGCAGCACTACAGGACAGGCTAACTATGGCTACACCTTC
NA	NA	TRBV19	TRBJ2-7	CASSPIGVAGYEQYF	TGTGCCAGTAGTCCGATTGGTGTGGCCGGCTACGAGCAGTACTTC
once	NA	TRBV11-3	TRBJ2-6	CASSPRTGLGSSGANVLTF	TGTGCCAGCAGCCCACGCACAGGGTTGGGGAGCTCTGGGGCCAACGTCCTGACTTTC
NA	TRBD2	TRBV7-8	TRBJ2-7	CASSLRLAGASYEQYF	TGTGCCAGCAGCCTAAGGCTAGCGGGAGCATCCTACGAGCAGTACTTC
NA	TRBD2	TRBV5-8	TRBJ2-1	CASSLTSGRAVEQFF	TGTGCCAGCAGCCTAACTAGCGGGAGGGCCGTTGAGCAGTTCTTC
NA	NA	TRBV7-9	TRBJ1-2	CASSPSRNYGYTF	TGTGCCAGCAGCCCGTCCCGAAACTATGGCTACACCTTC
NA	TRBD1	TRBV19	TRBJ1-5	CATAGTGGVRGNQPQHF	TGTGCCACCGCCGGGACAGGGGGCGTTAGGGGCAATCAGCCCCAGCATTTT
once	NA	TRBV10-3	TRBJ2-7	CAISALAAYEQYF	TGTGCCATCAGTGCACTAGCAGCCTACGAGCAGTACTTC
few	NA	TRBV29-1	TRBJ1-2	CSVEEWVSNGYTF	TGCAGCGTTGAAGAGTGGGTATCTAATGGCTACACCTTC
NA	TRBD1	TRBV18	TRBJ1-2	CASSPTGQGARLGYGYTF	TGTGCCAGCTCACCAACCGGACAGGGGGCTCGGCTCGGCTATGGCTACACCTTC
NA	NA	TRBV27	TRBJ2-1	CASSPDGRPDNEQFF	TGTGCCAGCAGTCCCGACGGGAGACCGGACAATGAGCAGTTCTTC
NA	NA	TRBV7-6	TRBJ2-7	CASSLAGERTYEQYF	TGTGCCAGCAGCTTAGCGGGGGAGAGGACTTACGAGCAGTACTTC
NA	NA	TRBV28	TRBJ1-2	CASGAEQGPGYTF	TGTGCCAGCGGCGCCGAACAGGGCCCTGGCTACACCTTC
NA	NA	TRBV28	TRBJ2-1	CASSHYNEQFF	TGTGCCAGCAGTCATTACAATGAGCAGTTCTTC
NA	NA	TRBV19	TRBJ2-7	CASSRSGGDAAYEQYF	TGTGCCAGTAGTCGATCGGGGGGCGATGCCGCCTACGAGCAGTACTTC
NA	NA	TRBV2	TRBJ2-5	CASSDVGIQTQYF	TGTGCCAGCAGTGACGTAGGGATCCAGACCCAGTACTTC
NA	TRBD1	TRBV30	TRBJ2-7	CAWSQGQGGYEQYF	TGTGCCTGGAGCCAGGGACAGGGAGGTTACGAGCAGTACTTC
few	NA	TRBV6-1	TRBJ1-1	CASSENRVRAEAFF	TGTGCCAGCAGTGAAAACAGGGTAAGGGCTGAAGCTTTCTTT
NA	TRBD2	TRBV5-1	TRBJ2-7	CASSDSGRSSYEQYF	TGCGCCAGCAGCGATAGCGGGAGGAGCTCCTACGAGCAGTACTTC
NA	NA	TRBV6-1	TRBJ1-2	CASSSEYGYTF	TGTGCCAGCAGTTCAGAGTATGGCTACACCTTC
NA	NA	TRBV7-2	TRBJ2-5	CASSLGVGDGEETQYF	TGTGCCAGCAGCTTAGGGGTCGGGGACGGAGAAGAGACCCAGTACTTC
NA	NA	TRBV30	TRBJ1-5	CAWSWGNSNQPQHF	TGTGCCTGGAGTTGGGGGAATAGCAATCAGCCCCAGCATTTT
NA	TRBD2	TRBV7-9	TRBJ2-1	CASSLAQGLAGDEQFF	TGTGCCAGCAGCTTAGCTCAAGGACTAGCGGGAGATGAGCAGTTCTTC
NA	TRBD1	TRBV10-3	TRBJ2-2	CATGGGNGPGELFF	TGTGCCACAGGGGGCGGGAACGGACCCGGGGAGCTGTTTTTT
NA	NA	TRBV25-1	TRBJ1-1	CASSEYGSTPAFF	TGTGCCAGCAGTGAATATGGGTCCACCCCAGCTTTCTTT
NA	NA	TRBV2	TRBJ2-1	CATKYRESNEQFF	TGTGCCACCAAATACAGGGAGAGCAATGAGCAGTTCTTC
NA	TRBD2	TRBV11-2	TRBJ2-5	CASSLIGRGTQTQYF	TGTGCCAGCAGCTTAATCGGGAGGGGGACGCAGACCCAGTACTTC
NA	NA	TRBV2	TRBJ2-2	CASIARHSLNTGELFF	TGTGCCAGCATCGCCCGACACTCACTTAACACCGGGGAGCTGTTTTTT
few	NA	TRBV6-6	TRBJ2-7	CASRLGQNSYEQYF	TGTGCCAGCAGACTAGGACAGAACTCCTACGAGCAGTACTTC
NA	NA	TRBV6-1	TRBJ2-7	CASSERQGDEQYF	TGTGCCAGCAGTGAAAGGCAGGGCGACGAGCAGTACTTC
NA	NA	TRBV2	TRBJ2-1	CASTRLISYNEQFF	TGTGCCAGCACACGACTGATCTCCTACAATGAGCAGTTCTTC
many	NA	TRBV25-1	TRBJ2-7	CASSGSRDEQYF	TGTGCCAGCAGTGGGTCGAGAGACGAGCAGTACTTC
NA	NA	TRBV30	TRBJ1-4	CAWSPRANEKLFF	TGTGCCTGGAGTCCTAGGGCTAATGAAAAACTGTTTTTT
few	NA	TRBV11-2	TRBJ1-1	CASSSSGGHTEAFF	TGTGCCAGCAGCTCTTCTGGGGGGCACACTGAAGCTTTCTTT
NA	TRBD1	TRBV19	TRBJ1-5	CASSMAYVNRDRSNQPQHF	TGTGCCAGTAGTATGGCCTACGTCAACCGGGACAGGAGCAATCAGCCCCAGCATTTT
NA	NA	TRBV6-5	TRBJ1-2	CASFSRGYGYTF	TGTGCCAGCTTTAGTAGGGGCTATGGCTACACCTTC
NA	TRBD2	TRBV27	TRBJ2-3	CASRGPSGSRRDTQYF	TGTGCCAGCAGGGGCCCTAGCGGGAGTCGGCGGGATACGCAGTATTTT
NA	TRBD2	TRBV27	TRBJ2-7	CASSPGTSGIRGHYEQYF	TGTGCCAGCAGCCCCGGGACTAGCGGGATTCGGGGGCACTACGAGCAGTACTTC
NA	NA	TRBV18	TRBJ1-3	CASSPRTASGNTIYF	TGTGCCAGCTCACCACGGACAGCCTCTGGAAACACCATATATTTT
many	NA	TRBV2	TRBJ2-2	CASMRTNTGELFF	TGTGCCAGCATGAGGACCAACACCGGGGAGCTGTTTTTT
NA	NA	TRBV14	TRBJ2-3	CASSQRAGSTDTQYF	TGTGCCAGCAGCCAGCGGGCAGGGAGCACAGATACGCAGTATTTT
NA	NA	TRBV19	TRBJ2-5	CASSIWLEETQYF	TGTGCCAGTAGTATATGGTTAGAAGAGACCCAGTACTTC
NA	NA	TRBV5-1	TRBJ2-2	CASSLIRGDTGELFF	TGCGCCAGCAGCTTGATTAGGGGTGACACCGGGGAGCTGTTTTTT
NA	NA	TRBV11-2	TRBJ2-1	CASSFDVQFYNEQFF	TGTGCCAGCAGCTTTGACGTCCAATTCTACAATGAGCAGTTCTTC
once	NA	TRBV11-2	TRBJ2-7	CASSLALFSYEQYF	TGTGCCAGCAGCTTAGCATTGTTCTCCTACGAGCAGTACTTC
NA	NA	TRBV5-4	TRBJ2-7	CASSLDPGVSYEQYF	TGTGCCAGCAGCTTGGATCCGGGAGTTAGCTACGAGCAGTACTTC
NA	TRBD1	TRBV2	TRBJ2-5	CASERHGQGSETQYF	TGTGCCAGCGAAAGGCATGGACAGGGGAGTGAGACCCAGTACTTC